These T cell receptor beta chains were read from a single sample in a study of shared clonotypes between healthy human individuals. Sequencing was performed with immunoSEQ multiplex PCR; in TCRdb, only in-frame clones are kept and a portion is missing. The table lists 550,000 to 850,000 clones, around 70% of them singletons. Sequencing used memory CD4+ T cells sorted from blood. These receptors originate from a woman aged 25 to 39 in good health. Both conserved end residues are part of each CDR3. The D gene is left open where the match is weak. Size is stated for part of the rows, as once, few or many counts, or as a class when the clone is expanded.

D gene	clone size	V gene	J gene	CDR3 DNA	CDR3 protein
-	once	TRBV19	TRBJ2-6	TGTGCCAGTAGCTCACGGGGGACTGGGGCCAACGTCCTGACTTTC	CASSSRGTGANVLTF
-	-	TRBV2	TRBJ2-2	TGTGCCAGCAGGAACCAGGGATTAGTGAACACCGGGGAGCTGTTTTTT	CASRNQGLVNTGELFF
TRBD2	-	TRBV7-9	TRBJ2-7	TGTGTTTCCGGGAGGTTTACCTACGAGCAGTACTTC	CVSGRFTYEQYF
TRBD1	-	TRBV27	TRBJ2-6	TGTGCCAGCAGTCCGGGACAGGGCGCCTCTGGGGCCAACGTCCTGACTTTC	CASSPGQGASGANVLTF
-	-	TRBV27	TRBJ2-1	TGTGCCAGCAGTTCCCGCCGACGGCACAATGAGCAGTTCTTC	CASSSRRRHNEQFF
-	few	TRBV5-8	TRBJ2-5	TGTGCCAGCAGCTTGGTAGGCCAAGAGACCCAGTACTTC	CASSLVGQETQYF
-	-	TRBV6-5	TRBJ2-7	TGTGCCAGCACAACTAGGGCGGGAACCTCCTACGAGCAGTACTTC	CASTTRAGTSYEQYF
-	-	TRBV28	TRBJ2-7	TGTGCCAGCAATCACAGGGCAGGGTCCTACGAGCAGTACTTC	CASNHRAGSYEQYF
TRBD2	few	TRBV5-1	TRBJ2-5	TGCGCCAGCAGCTTCCTTGGCGGGAGACAAGAGACCCAGTACTTC	CASSFLGGRQETQYF
-	-	TRBV4-2	TRBJ1-5	TGTGCCAGCAGCCAAATACCGACAGGCTATAGCAATCAGCCCCAGCATTTT	CASSQIPTGYSNQPQHF
-	once	TRBV28	TRBJ1-2	TGTGCCAGCAGTTTACAGGGTTCCTTACCCTATGGCTACACCTTC	CASSLQGSLPYGYTF
-	-	TRBV19	TRBJ1-5	TGTGCCAGTAGTATATCGGGGCAGGGTTTTATTCAGCCCCAGCATTTT	CASSISGQGFIQPQHF
TRBD2	-	TRBV27	TRBJ2-1	TGTGCCAGCAGTCCATGGACTAGCGGTAGCAATGAGCAGTTCTTC	CASSPWTSGSNEQFF
-	few	TRBV19	TRBJ2-2	TGTGCCAGTAGTATCCGGGGGAACACCGGGGAGCTGTTTTTT	CASSIRGNTGELFF
-	-	TRBV5-1	TRBJ2-5	TGCGCCAGCAGCTTGGCTCTACTGTCTGAGACCCAGTACTTC	CASSLALLSETQYF
-	-	TRBV27	TRBJ1-5	TGTGCCAGCAGTTTCACGAATTTGGGCAATCAGCCCCAGCATTTT	CASSFTNLGNQPQHF
TRBD2	-	TRBV4-1	TRBJ2-1	TGCGCCAGCAGCCACTTGGGACTAGCGGCTGAGCAGTTCTTC	CASSHLGLAAEQFF
TRBD2	few	TRBV6-5	TRBJ2-1	TGTGCCAGCAGGGGAGGACTAGCGGGTTACAATGAGCAGTTCTTC	CASRGGLAGYNEQFF
TRBD2	-	TRBV5-1	TRBJ2-3	TGCGCCAGCAGCTTGGAGGTTTCCCGGCGGGAGTTCACAGATACGCAGTATTTT	CASSLEVSRREFTDTQYF
-	-	TRBV29-1	TRBJ1-3	TGCAGCGTACTTCCGGCCTCTGGAAACACCATATATTTT	CSVLPASGNTIYF
TRBD2	-	TRBV5-1	TRBJ2-1	TGCGCCAGCAGCTGGGGGACTAGCGGGATTGAGCAGTTCTTC	CASSWGTSGIEQFF
-	-	TRBV7-3	TRBJ1-1	TGTGCCAGCAGCGCAAAGGGAGGGAACACTGAAGCTTTCTTT	CASSAKGGNTEAFF
-	-	TRBV29-1	TRBJ1-1	TGCAGCGTTGCTTGGGGGGACACTGAAGCTTTCTTT	CSVAWGDTEAFF
-	-	TRBV4-1	TRBJ1-5	TGCGCCAGCAGCCCCCTCGTCGGACCTAATAGCAATCAGCCCCAGCATTTT	CASSPLVGPNSNQPQHF
TRBD1	-	TRBV25-1	TRBJ2-1	TGTGCCAGCAGTGACGGGACAGGGGCCTTCGGGGGCAATGAGCAGTTCTTC	CASSDGTGAFGGNEQFF
-	few	TRBV5-1	TRBJ2-2	TGCGCCAGCAGCAAGACTGGAGTTGGCACCGGGGAGCTGTTTTTT	CASSKTGVGTGELFF
-	few	TRBV10-2	TRBJ1-1	TGCGCCAGCCGCCAGGGGCCTATTAACACTGAAGCTTTCTTT	CASRQGPINTEAFF
TRBD1	-	TRBV5-1	TRBJ2-2	TGCGCCAGCAGCTCAGGGGGCACCGGGGAGCTGTTTTTT	CASSSGGTGELFF
TRBD1	-	TRBV5-4	TRBJ2-5	TGTGCCAGCAGCTCGGGACAGCCGCTTCAAGAGACCCAGTACTTC	CASSSGQPLQETQYF
TRBD2	-	TRBV27	TRBJ2-7	TGTGCCAGCAGTTTAAGCCGAGCGGGGCACGAGCAGTACTTC	CASSLSRAGHEQYF
-	-	TRBV11-2	TRBJ2-3	TGTGCCAGCAGCCTTATTCCTAACTCAGATACGCAGTATTTT	CASSLIPNSDTQYF
-	-	TRBV6-1	TRBJ1-5	TGTGCCAGCAGTGAAGTTTTAGGTAGCAATCAGCCCCAGCATTTT	CASSEVLGSNQPQHF
TRBD1	-	TRBV13	TRBJ2-2	TGTGCCAGCAGCTTAAGACAGGGGAACACCGGGGAGCTGTTTTTT	CASSLRQGNTGELFF
-	-	TRBV28	TRBJ2-3	TGTGCCAGCAGTTCCTCCCTGGGCCCGGGGCACACAGATACGCAGTATTTT	CASSSSLGPGHTDTQYF
-	few	TRBV6-5	TRBJ2-7	TGTGCCAGCAGTTACTCCCCGGAGAACGAGCAGTACTTC	CASSYSPENEQYF
-	few	TRBV7-3	TRBJ1-1	TGTGCCAGCAGCTTTCAAAGGGACACTGAAGCTTTCTTT	CASSFQRDTEAFF
-	-	TRBV6-4	TRBJ2-7	TGTGCCAGCAGTGAACCAACTACCTACGAGCAGTACTTC	CASSEPTTYEQYF
TRBD1	few	TRBV5-1	TRBJ2-3	TGCGCCAGCAGCTCGGGACAGGGACCAGACACAGATACGCAGTATTTT	CASSSGQGPDTDTQYF
TRBD1	-	TRBV14	TRBJ1-2	TGTGCCAGCAGCTGGACAGGGGACTATGGCTACACCTTC	CASSWTGDYGYTF
-	-	TRBV19	TRBJ2-3	TGTGCCAGTAGTATCGGGGACGTTGGCACAGATACGCAGTATTTT	CASSIGDVGTDTQYF
-	-	TRBV19	TRBJ1-1	TGTGCCAGTAGTAACTCTGACAGCAACACTGAAGCTTTCTTT	CASSNSDSNTEAFF
TRBD1	-	TRBV28	TRBJ2-3	TGTGCCAGCAGTATACAGGGGCGTACGCAGTATTTT	CASSIQGRTQYF
TRBD2	-	TRBV4-1	TRBJ2-2	TGCGCCAGCCGGATAGCGGGAGGGTCCGGGGAGCTGTTTTTT	CASRIAGGSGELFF
-	few	TRBV6-1	TRBJ2-1	TGTGCCAGCAGTGAAGTAGGGAGTGGGGCGTACAATGAGCAGTTCTTC	CASSEVGSGAYNEQFF
-	-	TRBV6-5	TRBJ1-2	TGTGCCAGCAGGTCACTGGGCAGAGGGGAGAAGGGCTACACCTTC	CASRSLGRGEKGYTF
-	once	TRBV7-3	TRBJ1-1	TGTGCCAGCAGCTTATGGTCCCCTCTAATGAACACTGAAGCTTTCTTT	CASSLWSPLMNTEAFF
TRBD2	-	TRBV5-1	TRBJ2-1	TGCGCCAGCAGTGAGACTAGCGGCTTTTACAATGAGCAGTTCTTC	CASSETSGFYNEQFF
-	-	TRBV28	TRBJ1-1	TGTGCCAGCAGTTTATGGGCTCGAGGAGGTAAGCGGTCTAACACTGAAGCTTTCTTT	CASSLWARGGKRSNTEAFF
TRBD1	medium-sized	TRBV5-1	TRBJ1-4	TGCGCCAGCAGCTTGTTTGGTGTTGGACAGGGAGAAGAAAAACTGTTTTTT	CASSLFGVGQGEEKLFF
-	-	TRBV7-9	TRBJ2-1	TGTGCCAGCAGCTTAGTCACCACCGTGTATGAGCAGTTCTTC	CASSLVTTVYEQFF
-	-	TRBV19	TRBJ2-3	TGTGCCAGTAGTCTCCAGGGGCGTTCTAGCACAGATACGCAGTATTTT	CASSLQGRSSTDTQYF
-	-	TRBV6-5	TRBJ2-1	TGTGCCAGCCACCAGTTTTACGGAGATAGTGAGCAGTTCTTC	CASHQFYGDSEQFF
-	-	TRBV2	TRBJ2-5	TGTGCCAAAAACAGACCAGGGCCGCAAGAGACCCAGTACTTC	CAKNRPGPQETQYF
TRBD1	-	TRBV6-4	TRBJ1-1	TGTGCCAGCAGCCGGGACAGGACGAACACTGAAGCTTTCTTT	CASSRDRTNTEAFF
TRBD1	-	TRBV5-1	TRBJ2-7	TGCGCCAGCAGCTTGATAGGGGGACAGGGGGCCTACGAGCAGTACTTC	CASSLIGGQGAYEQYF
-	few	TRBV6-6	TRBJ1-1	TGTGCCAGCAGTCGCGGGGAGGCGACTGAAGCTTTCTTT	CASSRGEATEAFF
-	-	TRBV11-2	TRBJ2-7	TGTGCCAGCACCCTTCTCCGAACAGGAGTAAACTCCTACGAGCAGTACTTC	CASTLLRTGVNSYEQYF
-	-	TRBV7-6	TRBJ2-1	TGTGCCAGCAGTCCCCGAGGGGGGGGATCCTACAATGAGCAGTTCTTC	CASSPRGGGSYNEQFF